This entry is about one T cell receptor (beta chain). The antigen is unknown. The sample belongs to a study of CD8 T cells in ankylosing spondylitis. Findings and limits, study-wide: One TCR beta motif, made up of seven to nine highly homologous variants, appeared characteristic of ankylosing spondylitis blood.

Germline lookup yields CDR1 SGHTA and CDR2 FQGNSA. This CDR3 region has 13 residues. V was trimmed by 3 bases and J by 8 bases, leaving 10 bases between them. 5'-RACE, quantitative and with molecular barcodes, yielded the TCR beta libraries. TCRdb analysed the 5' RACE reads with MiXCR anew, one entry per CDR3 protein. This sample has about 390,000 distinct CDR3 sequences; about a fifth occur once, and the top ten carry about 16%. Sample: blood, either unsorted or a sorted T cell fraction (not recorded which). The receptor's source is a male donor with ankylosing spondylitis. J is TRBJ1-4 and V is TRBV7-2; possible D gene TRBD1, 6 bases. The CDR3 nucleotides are TGTGCCAGCAGCTTTCCAGGGGTGGAAAAACTGTTTTTT. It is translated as CASSFPGVEKLFF. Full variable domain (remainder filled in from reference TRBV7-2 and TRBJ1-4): GAGVSQSPSNKVTEKGKDVELRCDPISGHTALYWYRQSLGQGLEFLIYFQGNSAPDKSGLPSDRFSAERTGGSVSTLTIQRTQQEDSAVYLCASSFPGVEKLFFGSGTQLSVL.